The next 20 T cell receptor beta chains were all read from a single sample in a study of blood T cell repertoires in COVID-19. Data came from immunoSEQ multiplex PCR; TCRdb stores just in-frame clones and leaves some out. In the table there are 250,000 to 300,000 clones, 80% to 95% of which are singletons. Sequencing was done on a sample of peripheral blood. The receptors were sampled from a woman aged 25 to 39 with COVID-19, enrolled during active disease.

The chain combines TRBV9 with TRBJ2-2, with D perhaps TRBD1 (6 bases). The V and J ends lost 0 bases and 3 bases respectively, with 12 bases between them. The CDR3 loop spans 16 amino acids. Germline CDR1 SGDLS, CDR2 YYNGEE. CDR3 DNA sequence: TGTGCCAGCAGCGTAGCCGGGGACACCTACACCGGGGAGCTGTTTTTT. Translating gives CASSVAGDTYTGELFF. The full variable domain, in which reference TRBV9 and TRBJ2-2 provide the parts outside the CDR3, is DSGVTQTPKHLITATGQRVTLRCSPRSGDLSVYWYQQSLDQGLQFLIQYYNGEERAKGNILERFSAQQFPDLHSELNLSSLELGDSALYFCASSVAGDTYTGELFFGEGSRLTVL.

This clone was picked up one time. The chain carries TRBV30 and TRBJ1-1, with D perhaps TRBD1 (6 bases). The CDR3 covers 13 residues. The germline V and J ends were trimmed by 8 bases and 0 bases, with 13 bases remaining between them. The V gene's germline CDR1 is GTSNPN and CDR2 SVGIG (reference sequence). The CDR3 nucleotides are TGTGCCAGAAGGGGGGGATTGAACACTGAAGCTTTCTTT. Translating gives CARRGGLNTEAFF.

The chain uses TRBV13 and TRBJ2-7; 10 bases are shared with TRBD2. The DNA end is a closer match to TRBJ2-5, so the J assignment may be wrong. Looked up from germline, CDR1 is PRHDT and CDR2 is FYEKMQ (reference sequence). The length of the CDR3 is 15 residues. The CDR3 DNA follows: TGTGCCAGCAGCTCCTCTAGCGGGAGAGGGGAGACCCAGTACTTC. It codes for CASSSSSGRGETQYF.

The genes are TRBV30 and TRBJ1-1; a possible D gene is TRBD1 (5 bases). CDR1 GTSNPN and CDR2 SVGIG come from the germline V gene (reference sequence). CDR3 size: 13 residues. Trimming stripped 2 bases from V and 5 bases from J, with 12 bases between. The chain's CDR3 is CAWSKAGRTEAFF. DNA of the CDR3: TGTGCCTGGAGTAAGGCAGGGCGGACTGAAGCTTTCTTT.

J is TRBJ2-2 and V is TRBV10-2; 10 bases match TRBD2. CDR3 length equals 19 residues. CDR1 is WSHSY, CDR2 SAAADI, per germline. V dropped 8 bases and J dropped 1; count of bases not matched to a gene: 16. The CDR3 region has the DNA TGCGCCAGCTCCCCCACAGCTAGCGGGAGTGCAAGGAACACCGGGGAGCTGTTTTTT. Translation gives CASSPTASGSARNTGELFF.

The chain employs TRBV10-3 and TRBJ1-5; no clear D gene. Trimming removed 3 bases at V and 0 bases at J, with 9 bases between. There are 15 residues in the CDR3. Germline-derived CDR1 and CDR2 are ENHRY and SYGVKD. This CDR3 is CAISDAGDSNQPQHF. The CDR3 DNA reads TGTGCCATCAGTGACGCAGGTGATAGCAATCAGCCCCAGCATTTT.

The CDR3 sequence: CASSPRGTQEKLFF. DNA of the CDR3: TGTGCCAGTAGCCCGCGGGGGACACAAGAAAAACTGTTTTTT. J is TRBJ1-4 and V is TRBV19, with D maybe TRBD1 (6 bases). V was pared by 6 bases and J by 8 bases, with 16 bases between. The CDR3 is 14 residues long. Germline V gives CDR1 LNHDA, CDR2 SQIVND (reference sequence).

The rearrangement joins TRBV10-2 to TRBJ1-2; no clear D. Trimming shortened V by 0 bases and J by 11 bases, and 10 bases separated the two germline ends. CDR1 and CDR2 (germline): WSHSY, SAAADI. The CDR3 has 12 residues. CDR3 nucleotide sequence: TGCGCCAGCAGTGAGTCTCTGTCCTTTTACACCTTC. This encodes CASSESLSFYTF.

This rearrangement joins TRBV2 to TRBJ1-6; D gene uncertain. V lost 0 bases to trimming and J lost 0 bases, with 3 bases between them. CDR1 and CDR2 (germline): SNHLY, FYNNEI. The CDR3 is 15 residues long. CDR3 region: CASSEASSYNSPLHF. In nucleotides, the CDR3 is TGTGCCAGCAGTGAAGCCAGCTCCTATAATTCACCCCTCCACTTT. The variable domain in full, with the rest retrieved from reference TRBV2 and TRBJ1-6, is EPEVTQTPSHQVTQMGQEVILRCVPISNHLYFYWYRQILGQKVEFLVSFYNNEISEKSEIFDDQFSVERPDGSNFTLKIRSTKLEDSAMYFCASSEASSYNSPLHFGNGTRLTVT.

The chain has TRBV5-1 and TRBJ2-6, with D possibly TRBD1 on 6 matching bases. CDR1 SGHRS and CDR2 YFSETQ come from the germline V gene. V lost 7 bases, J lost 2 bases, and 10 bases lay in between. The length of the CDR3 is 14 residues. The CDR3 spells CASGWGPGANVLTF. The CDR3 nucleotides read TGCGCCAGCGGGTGGGGGCCTGGGGCCAACGTCCTGACTTTC.

V gene TRBV27 combines with J gene TRBJ2-1; the match to TRBD2 covers 11 bases. The CDR3 sequence is 17 residues long. Germline V gene lookup returns CDR1 MNHEY and CDR2 SMNVEV (reference sequence). J lost 3 bases, V lost 5 bases, and 9 bases had no gene match. CDR3 nucleotides: TGTGCCAGCAGTACCCTTTTAGCGGGAGGGTACTACAATGAGCAGTTCTTC. Protein: CASSTLLAGGYYNEQFF.

The rearrangement links TRBV9 to TRBJ2-4, with D possibly being TRBD2 (7 bases). V was clipped by 4 bases and J by 6 bases, with 17 bases between them. The CDR3 is 15 residues long. The germline V gene encodes CDR1 SGDLS and CDR2 YYNGEE. CDR3 protein: CASSPLAEQGNIQYF. The CDR3 DNA reads as TGTGCCAGCAGCCCGCTAGCGGAACAGGGAAACATTCAGTACTTC. Full variable domain (remainder filled in from reference TRBV9 and TRBJ2-4): DSGVTQTPKHLITATGQRVTLRCSPRSGDLSVYWYQQSLDQGLQFLIQYYNGEERAKGNILERFSAQQFPDLHSELNLSSLELGDSALYFCASSPLAEQGNIQYFGAGTRLSVL.

The gene calls are TRBV7-9 and TRBJ2-2; TRBD2 matches 9 bases. Germline lookup yields CDR1 SEHNR and CDR2 FQNEAQ (reference sequence). The length of the CDR3 is 16 residues. J lost 10 bases, V lost 1 base, and 10 bases had no gene match. CDR3 nucleotide sequence: TGTGCCAGCAGCTTAGGCAGGTCTAGCGGGGTCCCGGAGCTGTTTTTT. This sequence encodes CASSLGRSSGVPELFF.

The gene calls are TRBV9 and TRBJ1-1, with D tentatively TRBD1 (5 bases). Germline V gives CDR1 SGDLS, CDR2 YYNGEE. The V gene lost 0 bases and the J gene lost 1 base, with 10 bases spanning the gap. The CDR3 length is 15 residues. The CDR3 here is CASSVAGGENTEAFF. As DNA, the CDR3 is TGTGCCAGCAGCGTAGCCGGGGGGGAGAACACTGAAGCTTTCTTT.

The chain links TRBV10-1 to TRBJ1-2, with D tentatively TRBD1 (6 bases). V lost 6 bases and J 4 bases, leaving 18 bases between the germline ends. Germline CDR1 is WNHNN and CDR2 is SYGVQD (reference sequence). CDR3 length: 15 amino acids. This CDR3 is CASSSSGQPLYGYTF. In DNA form, the CDR3 reads TGCGCCAGCAGCTCGAGTGGACAGCCACTCTATGGCTACACCTTC.

The V call is TRBV5-5, the J call TRBJ1-6; D gene unclear. Per germline, CDR1 SGHKS and CDR2 YYEKEE (reference sequence). Trimming shortened V by 4 bases and J by 3 bases, and 8 bases separated the two germline ends. This CDR3 has 14 residues. This CDR3 is CASSPHHYNSPLHF. The CDR3 nucleotides are TGTGCCAGCAGCCCACACCACTATAATTCACCCCTCCACTTT.

The chain carries TRBV5-4 and TRBJ2-7; D ambiguous. Trimming took 0 bases from V and 2 from J, leaving 6 bases between them. The CDR3 loop spans 13 amino acids. In germline, CDR1 is SGHNT, CDR2 YYREEE (reference sequence). CDR3 region: CASSLDYAYEQYF. The CDR3 coding sequence is TGTGCCAGCAGCTTGGACTACGCCTACGAGCAGTACTTC.

A few counts support this clone. This chain joins TRBV7-8 and TRBJ1-2; TRBD1 matches 7 bases. This CDR3 contains 15 residues. Germline-derived CDR1 and CDR2 are SGHVS and FQNEAQ. V shed 4 bases, J shed 6 bases, and the junction held 11 bases outside the gene matches. DNA of the CDR3: TGTGCCAGCAGCTCGAGACAGGGAGGAGTCCATGGCTACACCTTC. This encodes CASSSRQGGVHGYTF.

This clone was seen more than once but under ten times. The rearrangement links TRBV11-2 to TRBJ2-1; 9 bases align to TRBD1. The germline V gene has CDR1 SGHAT and CDR2 FQNNGV. With 4 bases clipped from V and 2 bases from J, the junction kept 3 bases outside the gene matches. The CDR3 has 15 amino acids. For the CDR3, the DNA is TGTGCCAGCAGCTCGACAGGGGGGCCCTACAATGAGCAGTTCTTC. Translation gives CASSSTGGPYNEQFF.

The CDR3 region is CASGYFRGFLKDTEAFF. The CDR3 DNA sequence: TGTGCCAGCGGGTATTTCAGGGGCTTCCTAAAGGACACTGAAGCTTTCTTT. This chain links TRBV4-2 with TRBJ1-1; a weak D match, TRBD1 (6 bases). CDR3 length: 17 amino acids. The V and J ends lost 8 bases and 3 bases respectively, with 25 bases between them. Germline V gene data show CDR1 as LGHNA and CDR2 as YNFKEQ.